Listed below are T cell receptor beta chains from one sample, sequenced in a study of CXCR3-negative and CXCR3-positive naive CD8 T cells. Reprocessing the 5' RACE reads, TCRdb reports a single entry for every CDR3 protein and omits DNA. The sample data list 56,000 or so distinct CDR3 sequences. What was sequenced was memory CD8+ T cells from blood. The receptors here all came from a human donor in good health. Some clones in this sample may be carry-over from other donors' samples. Both conserved end residues are part of each CDR3. Fields, in order: J gene, V gene, CDR3 protein.

>TRBJ1-2|TRBV5-1
CASSTDSDLAYYGYTF
>TRBJ2-1|TRBV6-1
CASSRDRSFTMSSSYSNEQFF
>TRBJ2-1|TRBV7-2
CASSSLPASYNEQFF
>TRBJ1-2|TRBV29-1
CSVLGSGANYGYTF
>TRBJ1-1|TRBV10-1
CASSPGQGWYTEAFF
>TRBJ2-7|TRBV19
CASEDTTYEQYF
>TRBJ1-1|TRBV6-4
CATTLSGNTEAFF
>TRBJ2-1|TRBV7-9
CASSFRLAEFNEQFF
>TRBJ2-1|TRBV7-9
CASSLLGGTKNEQFF
>TRBJ2-7|TRBV7-3
CASSLGGGEQYF
>TRBJ2-7|TRBV27
CASSLAAGGSSEQYF
>TRBJ1-1|TRBV29-1
CSAVLWDSPTEAFF
>TRBJ2-1|TRBV20-1
CSASSGTSGNEQFF
>TRBJ2-3|TRBV7-6
CASSLAYGGPITDTQYF
>TRBJ1-2|TRBV20-1
CSARDKKRQGYTF
>TRBJ2-1|TRBV29-1
CSGGDRGNEQFF
>TRBJ2-1|TRBV30
CAWSVRGAGAYNEQFF
>TRBJ1-1|TRBV29-1
CSVESYTEAFF
>TRBJ1-5|TRBV2
CASTEGPDSNQPQHF
>TRBJ2-7|TRBV4-2
CASSQSIPRDFSYEQYF
>TRBJ1-1|TRBV29-1
CSTRGEHTEAFF
>TRBJ2-1|TRBV7-9
CASSFFESGTGLDNDQFF
>TRBJ2-5|TRBV7-3
CASSSGTSGSGRRETQYF
>TRBJ2-2|TRBV7-8
CASSLAHQGTGELFF
>TRBJ2-1|TRBV6-2/TRBV6-3
CASSLYRANEQFF
>TRBJ1-1|TRBV19
CASSIASARNTEAFF
>TRBJ1-2|TRBV29-1
CSVEVSGANYGYTF
>TRBJ2-1|TRBV7-8
CASSLGATGSYNEQFF
>TRBJ2-2|TRBV29-1
CSVVPAGQGDGELFF
>TRBJ2-1|TRBV7-2
CASSLGQGLYEQFF
>TRBJ2-6|TRBV6-5
CASSYSGTGYLAGANVLTF
>TRBJ2-3|TRBV7-3
CASKESGADTQYF
>TRBJ2-2|TRBV10-3
CAISPTETGTTGELFF